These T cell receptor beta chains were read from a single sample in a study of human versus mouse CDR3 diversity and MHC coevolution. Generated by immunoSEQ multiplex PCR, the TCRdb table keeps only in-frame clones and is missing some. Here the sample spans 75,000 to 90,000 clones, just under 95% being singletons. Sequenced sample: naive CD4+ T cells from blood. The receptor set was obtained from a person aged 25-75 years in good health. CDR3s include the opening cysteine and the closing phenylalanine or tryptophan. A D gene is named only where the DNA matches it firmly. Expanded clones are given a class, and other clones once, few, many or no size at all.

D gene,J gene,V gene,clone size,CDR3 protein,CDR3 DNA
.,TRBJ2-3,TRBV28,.,CASSLFRKRGRTDTQYF,TGTGCCAGCAGTTTGTTCCGGAAACGGGGTCGCACAGATACGCAGTATTTT
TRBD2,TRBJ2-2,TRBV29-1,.,CSGTSGPNTGELFF,TGCAGCGGGACTAGCGGGCCTAACACCGGGGAGCTGTTTTTT
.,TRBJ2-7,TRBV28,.,CASSSGSSYEQYF,TGTGCCAGCAGTTCCGGGAGCTCCTACGAGCAGTACTTC
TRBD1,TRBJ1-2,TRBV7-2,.,CASSHQQGPYGYTF,TGTGCCAGCAGCCACCAACAGGGGCCCTATGGCTACACCTTC
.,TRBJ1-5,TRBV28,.,CASSFYLRGAHQPQHF,TGTGCCAGCAGTTTTTATTTGCGGGGGGCCCATCAGCCCCAGCATTTT
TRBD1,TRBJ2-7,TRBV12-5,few,CASGLDRGPNEQYF,TGTGCTAGTGGTCTGGACAGGGGGCCCAACGAGCAGTACTTC
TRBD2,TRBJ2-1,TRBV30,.,CAWRGSGSYNEQFF,TGTGCCTGGAGGGGCAGCGGGAGCTACAATGAGCAGTTCTTC
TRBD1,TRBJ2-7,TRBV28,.,CASSPGTGGKEQYF,TGTGCCAGCAGCCCCGGGACAGGGGGCAAAGAGCAGTACTTC
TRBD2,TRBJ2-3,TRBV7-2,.,CASASRLAGGINTQYF,TGTGCCAGCGCCTCGAGGCTAGCGGGGGGGATAAATACGCAGTATTTT
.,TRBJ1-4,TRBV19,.,CASSIGGATNEKLFF,TGTGCCAGTAGTATCGGCGGAGCAACTAATGAAAAACTGTTTTTT
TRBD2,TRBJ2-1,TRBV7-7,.,CASTPGGGHYDEQFF,TGTGCCAGCACGCCGGGAGGGGGGCATTACGATGAGCAGTTCTTC
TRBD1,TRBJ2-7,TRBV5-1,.,CASSLGQGPYEQYF,TGCGCCAGCAGCTTGGGACAGGGCCCCTACGAGCAGTACTTC
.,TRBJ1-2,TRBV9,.,CASSREGLNGYTF,TGTGCCAGCAGCAGAGAGGGTTTGAATGGCTACACCTTC
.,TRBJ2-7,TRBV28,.,CASSPEHRGLYEQYF,TGTGCCAGCAGTCCGGAACACAGGGGACTTTACGAGCAGTACTTC
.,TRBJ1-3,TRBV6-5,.,CASSFTENTIYF,TGTGCCAGCAGTTTTACAGAAAACACCATATATTTT
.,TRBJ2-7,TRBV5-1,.,CASSRDTYEQYF,TGCGCCAGCAGCCGGGACACCTACGAGCAGTACTTC
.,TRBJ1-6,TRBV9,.,CASSVVTGSYNSPLHF,TGTGCCAGCAGCGTAGTCACAGGGAGCTATAATTCACCCCTCCACTTT